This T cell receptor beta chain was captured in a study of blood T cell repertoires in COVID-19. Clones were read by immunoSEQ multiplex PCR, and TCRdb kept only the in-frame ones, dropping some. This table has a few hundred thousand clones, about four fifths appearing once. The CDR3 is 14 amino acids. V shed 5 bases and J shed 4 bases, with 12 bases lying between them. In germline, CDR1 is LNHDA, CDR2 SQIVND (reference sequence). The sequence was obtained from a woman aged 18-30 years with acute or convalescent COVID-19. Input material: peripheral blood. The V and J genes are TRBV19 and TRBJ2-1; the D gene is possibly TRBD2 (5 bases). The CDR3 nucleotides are TGTGCCAGTAGTCCAACAACGGGGTACAATGAGCAGTTCTTC. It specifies CASSPTTGYNEQFF.